A selection of T cell receptor beta chains follows, all from one sample in a study of CD8 T cells in ankylosing spondylitis. TCRdb recomputed calls from the 5' RACE reads with MiXCR, one row per CDR3 protein. The sample yields some 250,000 distinct CDR3 sequences, around a tenth seen once. Specimen: blood, either unsorted or a sorted T cell fraction (not recorded which). These receptors were obtained from a male donor with ankylosing spondylitis or in good health (not recorded which). Each CDR3 is given with its conserved first and last residue. D genes are given only for firm matches. Size values are once, few and many counts, or a class for expanded clones, and some rows have none.

V gene	clone size	D gene	J gene	CDR3 DNA	CDR3 protein
TRBV5-1	many	NA	TRBJ2-2	TGCGCCAGCCGTCCTAACGGTGGGATCGGGGAGCTGTTTTTT	CASRPNGGIGELFF
TRBV29-1	NA	NA	TRBJ2-1	TGCAGCGTTTCTTTCTACAATGAGCAGTTCTTC	CSVSFYNEQFF
TRBV28	many	TRBD1	TRBJ2-7	TGTGCCAGCAGTCCCCCCCTCACCTTGGACAGGTCGGGTCTAATTGTGTGGTACTTC	CASSPPLTLDRSGLIVWYF
TRBV5-5	NA	NA	TRBJ1-4	TGTGCCAGCAGGCAGAACCTCTCAACTAATGAAAAACTGTTTTTT	CASRQNLSTNEKLFF
TRBV4-1	many	NA	TRBJ1-5	TGCGCCAGCGGTCCGACAGCGAGAAATCAGCCCCAGCATTTT	CASGPTARNQPQHF
TRBV20-1	many	TRBD1	TRBJ2-7	TGCAGTGCCAAGGGACAGGTCTACGAGCAGTACTTC	CSAKGQVYEQYF
TRBV11-2	few	NA	TRBJ2-3	TGTGCCAGCAGCTTGGGACTTCCCGAGGGGACGCAGTATTTT	CASSLGLPEGTQYF
TRBV20-1	many	TRBD1	TRBJ2-7	TGCAGTGCTTTGGGACAGGGGGGCTACGAGCAGTACTTC	CSALGQGGYEQYF
TRBV6-5	NA	TRBD1	TRBJ2-3	TGTGCCAGCAGTTACTCACCGGGACAGGGCACAGATACGCAGTATTTT	CASSYSPGQGTDTQYF
TRBV19	NA	NA	TRBJ2-5	TGTGCCAGTAGATCCGGGACATATGAGACCCAGTACTTC	CASRSGTYETQYF
TRBV12-3/TRBV12-4	many	NA	TRBJ1-2	TGTGCCAGCAGTTTTACAGGGTCCGATGGCTACACCTTC	CASSFTGSDGYTF
TRBV9	NA	TRBD2	TRBJ2-7	TGTGCCAGCTCCGGGACTAGCGCCTACGAGCAGTACTTC	CASSGTSAYEQYF
TRBV20-1	NA	NA	TRBJ2-3	TGCAGTGCTAGAATCGGCGGGACAGATACGCAGTATTTT	CSARIGGTDTQYF
TRBV20-1	many	TRBD2	TRBJ2-1	TGCAGTGCTAGAGGTAGCGGGTACAATGAGCAGTTCTTC	CSARGSGYNEQFF
TRBV5-1	many	NA	TRBJ2-3	TGCGCCAGCAGCAACCAGGGGCGGGTCACAGATACGCAGTATTTT	CASSNQGRVTDTQYF
TRBV29-1	many	NA	TRBJ2-5	TGCAGCGGACGGGGGCGGTACCAAGAGACCCAGTACTTC	CSGRGRYQETQYF
TRBV5-1	many	NA	TRBJ1-1	TGCGCCAGCAGCTCACGGTTGGACACTGAAGCTTTCTTT	CASSSRLDTEAFF
TRBV12-3/TRBV12-4	many	NA	TRBJ1-3	TGTGCCAGCAGTACACTGCAGGGGTTGTCTGGAAACACCATATATTTT	CASSTLQGLSGNTIYF
TRBV12-3/TRBV12-4	many	NA	TRBJ1-2	TGTGCCAGCGCCACGGCAGGGGTGGGGGGCTATGGCTACACCTTC	CASATAGVGGYGYTF
TRBV3-1	few	NA	TRBJ1-6	TGTGCCAGCAGCCAAGGCGGGGGGTCACCCCTCCACTTT	CASSQGGGSPLHF
TRBV3-1	NA	NA	TRBJ1-3	TGTGCCAGCAGCCAAGATCACGAAGGGGACACCATATATTTT	CASSQDHEGDTIYF
TRBV4-2	many	NA	TRBJ1-4	TGTGCCAGCAGCCAACTACCGGGACGGACTAATGAAAAACTGTTTTTT	CASSQLPGRTNEKLFF
TRBV12-3/TRBV12-4	many	NA	TRBJ1-4	TGTGCCAGCAGTTTCGGCGGGGAGAATGAAAAACTGTTTTTT	CASSFGGENEKLFF
TRBV6-5	many	NA	TRBJ2-5	TGTGCCAGCAGTTACTCGTTCCTACAAGAGACCCAGTACTTC	CASSYSFLQETQYF
TRBV20-1	many	NA	TRBJ2-1	TGCAGTGCTGCCGTCTCCTACAATGAGCAGTTCTTC	CSAAVSYNEQFF
TRBV5-1	many	NA	TRBJ2-7	TGCGCCAGCAGCTTTGGAGGAGGGGGCTACGAGCAGTACTTC	CASSFGGGGYEQYF
TRBV4-1	many	TRBD2	TRBJ2-7	TGCGCCAGCAGCCTAGAACTAGCGGATAGCTCCTACGAGCAGTACTTC	CASSLELADSSYEQYF
TRBV4-2	many	TRBD2	TRBJ2-3	TGTGCCAGCAGCCAAGATCTGTCTAGCGGGGCAGATACGCAGTATTTT	CASSQDLSSGADTQYF
TRBV6-5	many	TRBD2	TRBJ2-1	TGTGCCAGCAGTTCCTCGGGTAGCGGGGGATACAATGAGCAGTTCTTC	CASSSSGSGGYNEQFF
TRBV5-1	many	TRBD1	TRBJ1-1	TGCGCCAGCAGCGGGACAGGGGTTGGAACTGAAGCTTTCTTT	CASSGTGVGTEAFF
TRBV5-4	many	TRBD1	TRBJ1-5	TGTGCCAGCAGCTTGGTCTGGGACAGGGGGACGTTAGGGAATCAGCCCCAGCATTTT	CASSLVWDRGTLGNQPQHF
TRBV5-1	NA	TRBD1	TRBJ1-1	TGCGCCAGCAGCTCGAACTTAGGACAGGGTGGCACTGAAGCTTTCTTT	CASSSNLGQGGTEAFF
TRBV12-3/TRBV12-4	many	NA	TRBJ2-6	TGTGCCAGCGGGGCTGGGGCCAACGTCCTGACTTTC	CASGAGANVLTF
TRBV23-1	NA	NA	TRBJ2-1	TGCGCCAGCAGTCAATCGAGCCTGGGTCCGGGGATCTTCCTAGGCAATGAGCAGTTCTTC	CASSQSSLGPGIFLGNEQFF
TRBV5-5	many	TRBD1	TRBJ2-1	TGTGCCAGCAGCGTCGGGACAGGCTCCTACAATGAGCAGTTCTTC	CASSVGTGSYNEQFF
TRBV2	NA	TRBD1	TRBJ2-1	TGTGCCAGCAGGTACAGGGGGTCCTACAATGAGCAGTTCTTC	CASRYRGSYNEQFF
TRBV9	NA	NA	TRBJ2-7	TGTGCCAGCAGCTTCCGGGACACTGCCTACGAGCAGTACTTC	CASSFRDTAYEQYF
TRBV7-9	many	NA	TRBJ2-2	TGTGCCAGCAGCTTAGATCTAAGACCCGGGGAGCTGTTTTTT	CASSLDLRPGELFF
TRBV13	NA	NA	TRBJ1-3	TGTGCCAGCAGCCCGGGACTGGAGGGAAACACCATATATTTT	CASSPGLEGNTIYF
TRBV13	many	TRBD1	TRBJ2-3	TGTGCCAGCAGCTACAGACAGGGACATGCTAGCACAGATACGCAGTATTTT	CASSYRQGHASTDTQYF
TRBV29-1	many	NA	TRBJ1-2	TGCAGTGCGCTGGTGGGCCACTATGGCTACACCTTC	CSALVGHYGYTF
TRBV25-1	many	TRBD2	TRBJ2-5	TGTGCCAGCAGTCCGGGCGGGAGCGAGACCCAGTACTTC	CASSPGGSETQYF
TRBV5-1	many	NA	TRBJ2-1	TGCGCCAGCAGCCAAACCACTAGCAGGGGTGATGAGCAGTTCTTC	CASSQTTSRGDEQFF
TRBV20-1	few	TRBD2	TRBJ2-3	TGCAGTGCTGCGACTAGCGGGGGGCTTCGTCAAGATACGCAGTATTTT	CSAATSGGLRQDTQYF
TRBV29-1	many	NA	TRBJ2-1	TGCAGCGTCCTAAGTAATGAGCAGTTCTTC	CSVLSNEQFF
TRBV19	few	NA	TRBJ2-1	TGTGCCACCGACGACAGACGAGAGCAGTTCTTC	CATDDRREQFF
TRBV3-1	many	NA	TRBJ1-1	TGTGCCAGCAGCCAAGATAAGAAAACAGGGATCACTGAAGCTTTCTTT	CASSQDKKTGITEAFF
TRBV12-3/TRBV12-4	many	TRBD2	TRBJ2-1	TGTGCCAGCAGGGCCCCGGTATCTAAGCGGGGCTCCTACAATGAGCAGTTCTTC	CASRAPVSKRGSYNEQFF
TRBV6-1	few	TRBD1	TRBJ1-6	TGTGCCAGCAGGCCTACTGACAGGGGCTTATCACCCCTCCACTTT	CASRPTDRGLSPLHF
TRBV7-3	many	TRBD2	TRBJ2-3	TGTGCCAGCAGCTTAACCCCGACTAGCGGGAGGGCCCTCTCAGATACGCAGTATTTT	CASSLTPTSGRALSDTQYF
TRBV9	many	TRBD2	TRBJ2-1	TGTGCCAGCAGCGTAGTTTTGGGGGGAGGGTACAATGAGCAGTTCTTC	CASSVVLGGGYNEQFF
TRBV20-1	NA	NA	TRBJ2-2	TGCAGTGCTAGAAAAGGGGGGAACACCGGGGAGCTGTTTTTT	CSARKGGNTGELFF
TRBV7-2	NA	TRBD1	TRBJ2-4	TGTGCCAGCAGCTTAAGAGGGGGCGGATGGAGCAAAAACATTCAGTACTTC	CASSLRGGGWSKNIQYF
TRBV11-1	NA	NA	TRBJ1-2	TGTGCCAGCAGCTTCTCAGGTGCTGGCTACACCTTC	CASSFSGAGYTF
TRBV4-2	NA	NA	TRBJ2-1	TGTGCCAGGGGCCCGGGGCTAGCTGAGCAGTTCTTC	CARGPGLAEQFF